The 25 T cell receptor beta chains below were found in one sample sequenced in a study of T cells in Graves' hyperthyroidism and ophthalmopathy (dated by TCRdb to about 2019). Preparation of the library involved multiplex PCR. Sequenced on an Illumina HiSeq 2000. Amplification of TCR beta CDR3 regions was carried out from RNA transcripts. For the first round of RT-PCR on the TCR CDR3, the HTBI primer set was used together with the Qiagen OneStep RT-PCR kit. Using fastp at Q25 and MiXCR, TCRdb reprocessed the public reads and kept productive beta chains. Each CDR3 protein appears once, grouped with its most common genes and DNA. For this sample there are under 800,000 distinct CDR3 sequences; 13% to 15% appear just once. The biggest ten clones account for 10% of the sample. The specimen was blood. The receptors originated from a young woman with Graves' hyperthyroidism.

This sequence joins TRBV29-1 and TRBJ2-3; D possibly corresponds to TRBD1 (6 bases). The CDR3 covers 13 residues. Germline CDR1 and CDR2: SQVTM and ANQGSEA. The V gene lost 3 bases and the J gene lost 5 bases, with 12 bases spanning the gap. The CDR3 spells CSVDHRAKDTQYF. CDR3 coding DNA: TGCAGCGTTGACCACAGGGCGAAAGATACGCAGTATTTT.

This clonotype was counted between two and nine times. In DNA, the CDR3 is TGCGCCAGCAGTGAGTCGGGGGGTGCACGTAAAAAGCGCAATCAGCCCCAGCATTTT. Its protein is CASSESGGARKKRNQPQHF. The chain carries TRBV10-2 and TRBJ1-5; D is possibly TRBD1 (5 bases). Trimming took off 0 bases at V and 2 bases at J, with 20 bases between the two ends. Germline V gives CDR1 WSHSY, CDR2 SAAADI. The CDR3 spans 19 residues.

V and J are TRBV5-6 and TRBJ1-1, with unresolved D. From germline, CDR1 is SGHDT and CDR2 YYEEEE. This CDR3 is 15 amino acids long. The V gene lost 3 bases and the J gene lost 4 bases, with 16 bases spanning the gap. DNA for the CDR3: TGTGCCAGCAGCTCAACCGGGAGATCGGGCACTGAAGCTTTCTTT. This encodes CASSSTGRSGTEAFF.

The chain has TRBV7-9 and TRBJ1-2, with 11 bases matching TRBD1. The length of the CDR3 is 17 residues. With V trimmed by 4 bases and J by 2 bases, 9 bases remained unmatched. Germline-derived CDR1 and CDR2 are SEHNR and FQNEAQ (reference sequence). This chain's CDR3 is CASSSSGTGGINYGYTF. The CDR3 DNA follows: TGTGCCAGCAGCTCATCCGGGACAGGGGGAATAAACTATGGCTACACCTTC.

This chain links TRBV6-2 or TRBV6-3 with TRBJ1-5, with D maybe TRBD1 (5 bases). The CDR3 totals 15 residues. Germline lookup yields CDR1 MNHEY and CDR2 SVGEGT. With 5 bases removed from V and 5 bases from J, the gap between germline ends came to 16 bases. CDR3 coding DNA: TGTGCCAGCAGTCCTGGACATGGGGATCATCAGCCCCAGCATTTT. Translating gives CASSPGHGDHQPQHF.

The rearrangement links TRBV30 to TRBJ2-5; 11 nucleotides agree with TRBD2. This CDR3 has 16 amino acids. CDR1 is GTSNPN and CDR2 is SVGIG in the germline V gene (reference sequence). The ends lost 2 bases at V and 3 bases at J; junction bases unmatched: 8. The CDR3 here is CAWSLAGGDRKETQYF. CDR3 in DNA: TGTGCCTGGAGTCTAGCGGGAGGAGATAGGAAAGAGACCCAGTACTTC.

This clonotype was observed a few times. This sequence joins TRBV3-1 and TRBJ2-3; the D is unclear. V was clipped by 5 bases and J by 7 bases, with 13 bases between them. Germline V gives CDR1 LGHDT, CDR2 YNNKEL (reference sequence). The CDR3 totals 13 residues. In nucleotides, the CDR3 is TGTGCCAGCAGCGTGGAACCCCATCATACGCAGTATTTT. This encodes CASSVEPHHTQYF.

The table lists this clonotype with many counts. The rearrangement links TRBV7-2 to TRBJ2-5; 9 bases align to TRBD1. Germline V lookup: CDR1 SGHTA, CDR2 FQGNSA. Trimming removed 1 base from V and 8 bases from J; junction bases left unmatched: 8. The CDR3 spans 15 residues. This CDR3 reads CASSLVGTGYDTQYF. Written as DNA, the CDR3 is TGTGCCAGCAGCTTAGTCGGGACAGGGTATGATACCCAGTACTTC.

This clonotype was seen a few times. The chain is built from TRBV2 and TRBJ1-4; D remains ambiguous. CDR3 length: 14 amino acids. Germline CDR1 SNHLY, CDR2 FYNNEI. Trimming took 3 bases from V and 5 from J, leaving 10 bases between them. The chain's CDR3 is CASSEDMVNEKLFF. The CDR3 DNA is TGTGCCAGCAGTGAGGATATGGTGAATGAAAAACTGTTTTTT.

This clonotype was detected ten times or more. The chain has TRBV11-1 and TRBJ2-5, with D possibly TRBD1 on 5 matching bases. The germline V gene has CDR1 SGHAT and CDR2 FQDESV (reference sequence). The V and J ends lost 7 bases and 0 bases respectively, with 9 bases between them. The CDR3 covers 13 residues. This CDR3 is CASTATDQETQYF. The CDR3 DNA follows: TGTGCCAGCACCGCGACAGACCAAGAGACCCAGTACTTC.

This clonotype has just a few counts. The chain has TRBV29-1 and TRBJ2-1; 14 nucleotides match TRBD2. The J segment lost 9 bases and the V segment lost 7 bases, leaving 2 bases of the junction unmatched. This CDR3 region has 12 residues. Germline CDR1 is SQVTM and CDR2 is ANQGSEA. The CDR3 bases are TGCAGCGCCGGGACTAGCGGGGGTGAGCAGTTCTTC. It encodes CSAGTSGGEQFF.

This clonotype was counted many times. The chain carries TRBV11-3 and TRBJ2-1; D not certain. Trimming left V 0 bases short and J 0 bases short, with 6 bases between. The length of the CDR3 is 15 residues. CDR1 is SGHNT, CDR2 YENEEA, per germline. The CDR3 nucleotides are TGTGCCAGCAGCTTAGAGATGAGCTCCTACAATGAGCAGTTCTTC. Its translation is CASSLEMSSYNEQFF. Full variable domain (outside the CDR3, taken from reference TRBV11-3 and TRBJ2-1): EAGVVQSPRYKIIEKKQPVAFWCNPISGHNTLYWYLQNLGQGPELLIRYENEEAVDDSQLPKDRFSAERLKGVDSTLKIQPAELGDSAVYLCASSLEMSSYNEQFFGPGTRLTVL.

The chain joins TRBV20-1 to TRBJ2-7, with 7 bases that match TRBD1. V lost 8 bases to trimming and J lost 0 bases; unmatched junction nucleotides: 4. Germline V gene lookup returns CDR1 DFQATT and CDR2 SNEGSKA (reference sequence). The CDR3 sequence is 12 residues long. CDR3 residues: CSCRDSSYEQYF. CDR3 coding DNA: TGCAGTTGCCGGGACAGCTCCTACGAGCAGTACTTC.

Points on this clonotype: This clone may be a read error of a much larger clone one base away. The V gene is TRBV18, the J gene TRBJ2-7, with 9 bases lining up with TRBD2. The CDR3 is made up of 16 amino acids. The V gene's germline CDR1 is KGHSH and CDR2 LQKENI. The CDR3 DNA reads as TGTGCCAGCTCACCACGATCTGCGGGAGGGGACTACGGGCAGTACTTC. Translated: CASSPRSAGGDYGQYF.

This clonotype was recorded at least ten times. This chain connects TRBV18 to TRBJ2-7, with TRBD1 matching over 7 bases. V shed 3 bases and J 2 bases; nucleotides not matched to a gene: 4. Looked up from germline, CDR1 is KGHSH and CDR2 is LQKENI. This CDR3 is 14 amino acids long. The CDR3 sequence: CASSPDRATYEQYF. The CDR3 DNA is TGTGCCAGCTCACCCGACAGGGCGACCTACGAGCAGTACTTC.

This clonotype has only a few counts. This CDR3 reads CASSIWQGGYNEQFF. CDR3 in DNA: TGTGCCAGTAGTATTTGGCAGGGAGGCTACAATGAGCAGTTCTTC. The chain employs TRBV19 and TRBJ2-1, with a tentative D call TRBD2 (6 bases). Germline CDR1 LNHDA, CDR2 SQIVND (reference sequence). V was shortened by 3 bases and J by 3 bases, with 12 bases between the two germline ends. CDR3 length equals 15 residues.

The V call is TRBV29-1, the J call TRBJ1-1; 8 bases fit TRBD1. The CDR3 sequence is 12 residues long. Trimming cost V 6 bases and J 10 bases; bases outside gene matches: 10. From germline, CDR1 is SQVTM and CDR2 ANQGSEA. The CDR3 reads CSVSTGGDRAFF. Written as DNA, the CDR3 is TGCAGCGTCAGTACAGGGGGAGATCGAGCTTTCTTT.

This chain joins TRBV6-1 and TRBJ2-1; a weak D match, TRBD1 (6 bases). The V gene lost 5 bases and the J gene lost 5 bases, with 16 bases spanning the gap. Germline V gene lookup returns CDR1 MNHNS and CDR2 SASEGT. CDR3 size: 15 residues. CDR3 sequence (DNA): TGTGCCAGCAGTACCCCCGGACAGCGGAACAATGAGCAGTTCTTC. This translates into CASSTPGQRNNEQFF.

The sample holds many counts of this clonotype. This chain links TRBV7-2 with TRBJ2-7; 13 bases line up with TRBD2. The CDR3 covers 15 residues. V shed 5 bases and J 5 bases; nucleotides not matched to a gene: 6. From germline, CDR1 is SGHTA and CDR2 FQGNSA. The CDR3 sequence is CASSGLAGVANEQYF. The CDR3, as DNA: TGTGCCAGCAGCGGACTAGCGGGGGTGGCGAACGAGCAGTACTTC. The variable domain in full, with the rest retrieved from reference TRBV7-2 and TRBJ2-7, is GAGVSQSPSNKVTEKGKDVELRCDPISGHTALYWYRQSLGQGLEFLIYFQGNSAPDKSGLPSDRFSAERTGGSVSTLTIQRTQQEDSAVYLCASSGLAGVANEQYFGPGTRLTVT.

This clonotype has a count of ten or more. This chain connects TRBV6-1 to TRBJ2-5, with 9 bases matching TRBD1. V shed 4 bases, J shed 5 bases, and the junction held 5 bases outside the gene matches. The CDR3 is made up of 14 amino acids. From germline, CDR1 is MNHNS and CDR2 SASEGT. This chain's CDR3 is CASSADRGVETQYF. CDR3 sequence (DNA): TGTGCCAGCAGTGCCGACAGGGGGGTCGAGACCCAGTACTTC.

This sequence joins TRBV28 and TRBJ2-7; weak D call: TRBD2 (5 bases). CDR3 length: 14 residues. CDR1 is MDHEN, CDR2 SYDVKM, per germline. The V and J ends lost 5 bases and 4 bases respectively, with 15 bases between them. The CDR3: CASSLGISPYEQYF. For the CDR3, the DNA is TGTGCCAGCAGTCTCGGGATTTCCCCTTACGAGCAGTACTTC.

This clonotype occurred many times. The CDR3 nucleotides read TGTGCCAGCAGTACCCGGAGGGGGAGCTCCTACAATGAGCAGTTCTTC. As protein: CASSTRRGSSYNEQFF. The V call is TRBV5-8, the J call TRBJ2-1, with D perhaps matching TRBD1 or TRBD2 (6 bases each). This CDR3 is 16 amino acids long. The V end was cut by 5 bases, the J end by 0 bases, with 15 bases between. Germline values: CDR1 SGHTS, CDR2 YDEGEE.

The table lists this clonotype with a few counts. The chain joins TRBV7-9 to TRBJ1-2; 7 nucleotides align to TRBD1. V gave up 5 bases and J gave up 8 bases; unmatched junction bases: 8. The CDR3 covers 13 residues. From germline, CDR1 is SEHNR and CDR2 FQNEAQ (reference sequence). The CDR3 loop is CASSAQGVGGYTF. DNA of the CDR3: TGTGCCAGCAGCGCGCAGGGGGTTGGGGGCTACACCTTC.

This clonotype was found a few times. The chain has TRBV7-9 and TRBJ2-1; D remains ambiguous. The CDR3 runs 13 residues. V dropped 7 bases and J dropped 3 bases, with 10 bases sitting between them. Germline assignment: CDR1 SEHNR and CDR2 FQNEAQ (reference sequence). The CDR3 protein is CASTRMDYNEQFF. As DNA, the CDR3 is TGTGCCAGCACTCGTATGGACTACAATGAGCAGTTCTTC.

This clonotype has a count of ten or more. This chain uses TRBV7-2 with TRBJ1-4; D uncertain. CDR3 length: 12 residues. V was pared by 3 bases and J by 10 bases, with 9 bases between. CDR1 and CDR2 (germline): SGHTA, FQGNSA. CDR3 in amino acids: CASSLFIGKLFF. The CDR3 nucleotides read TGTGCCAGCAGCTTGTTTATAGGAAAACTGTTTTTT.